This T cell receptor (beta chain) is drawn from a study of blood T cell repertoires in COVID-19 (dated by TCRdb to about 2020). General notes on the study: Samples covering the acute and convalescent phases of COVID-19 were provided by collaborators in the United States, Italy and Spain. The prospective study material was composed of cDNA or gDNA derived from T cells, B-cell-depleted T cells, or PBMCs. Deeply sampled blood TCRbeta repertoires from subjects exposed to, actively infected with, or recovered from COVID-19 were included in the dataset. The repertoires were released in a freely available public database meant as a resource for research on the immune response to SARS-CoV-2. Samples came from the ongoing ImmuneRACE study (first 160 participants) plus 1,254 subjects from 6 global collaborators. Sample metadata almost always included a de-identified subject ID, COVID-19 status, age in years and sex. Where available, HLA class I and class II types were taken from metadata supplied by the sample provider and were not determined by assay-based typing. General study outcomes and caveats: How much clinical and demographic metadata was included differed by source and by participant, and the metadata was provided uncurated.

The count of this clone is one. The target of this receptor is not known. No much larger clone is present one base from it, and per-base qualities are unavailable. TCRbeta CDR3 regions were amplified from genomic DNA using the immunoSEQ Assay, a bias-controlled multiplex PCR. Processing in the source paper ran as follows. Nucleated cell counts per sample were estimated from amplification of reference gene primers within the assay. Sequence reads were collapsed and filtered to measure the absolute abundance of every unique TCRbeta CDR3 rearrangement. For each sample, productive Simpson clonality was calculated as the square root of Simpson's diversity index across productive rearrangements. The table comes from immuneACCESS by way of TCRdb, which keeps in-frame sequences with V and J called. Part of the clones is missing from these tables; in studies checked, under half for an unresolved V gene and the rest for unknown reasons. The V and J calls and the clone size are those of that table, but D and trimming were determined from the DNA. A total of 140,000 or so clones appear in this sample, over 80% of them only once. The ten biggest clones cover about 11% of the sample.

In the prospective study, participants were about 18 to 95 years old, resided in about two dozen geographic areas of the United States, and were enrolled through a virtual design. In the prospective study, participants were assigned to cohorts based on the clinical history participants reported in a screening survey and a study questionnaire. ImmuneRACE Cohort 3 recovered participants were defined by two consecutive negative NP/OP PCR tests, healthcare professional clearance, or symptom resolution. In the prospective study, whole blood, serum and a nasopharyngeal or oropharyngeal swab were collected from each participant by mobile phlebotomists. Additional blood draws and questionnaires over an approximately two-month period could optionally be provided by prospective study participants. Before DNA extraction, blood samples from the prospective study were shipped at room temperature or frozen.

V gives up 6 bases and J gives up 0 bases, and the segment between their germline ends measures 6 bases. CDR1 is given as SNHLY and CDR2 as FYNNEI, both from the germline V gene. Reading from cysteine to phenylalanine, the CDR3 counts 13 amino acids. Just CDR3 DNA is preserved here, 39 bases in frame from base 1. The TCR sequence derives from a man in his fifties or sixties who had recovered from COVID-19. In this chain, TRBV2 is recombined with TRBJ1-5; a confident D gene designation cannot be given. Sequenced material: PBMCs or T cells enriched from blood (not recorded which). CDR3 region: CASRAPSNQPQHF. At the DNA level, the sequence is TGTGCCAGCAGGGCCCCTAGCAATCAGCCCCAGCATTTT.